Listed here are 17 T cell receptor beta chains from one sample, sequenced in a study of blood T cell repertoires in COVID-19. TCRdb's table, derived via immunoSEQ multiplex PCR, lists solely in-frame clones and lacks some. The table includes under 200,000 clones, around nine tenths detected once. The sequencing sample was made of peripheral blood. The origin of the receptors is a man aged 35-49 years with active or convalescent COVID-19.

The rearrangement joins TRBV18 to TRBJ2-1; no firm D call. CDR1 is KGHSH, CDR2 LQKENI, per germline. The CDR3 loop spans 12 amino acids. V lost 3 bases, J lost 6 bases, and 6 bases lay in between. CDR3 region: CASSPAVNEQFF. The CDR3 DNA reads TGTGCCAGCTCACCTGCAGTCAATGAGCAGTTCTTC.

V is TRBV19 and J is TRBJ2-7, with 8 bases identical to TRBD1. V dropped 1 base and J dropped 0; count of bases not matched to a gene: 2. The CDR3 is made up of 15 amino acids. The V gene's germline CDR1 is LNHDA and CDR2 SQIVND (reference sequence). DNA for the CDR3: TGTGCCAGTAGTATAGGGACAGGGAGCTCCTACGAGCAGTACTTC. This gives the protein CASSIGTGSSYEQYF.

In its sample, this clone was seen a few times. V gene TRBV25-1 combines with J gene TRBJ1-6; no clear D. Per the germline V gene, CDR1 is MGHDK and CDR2 is SYGVNS. CDR3 length: 12 amino acids. Deletions cut 1 base from V and 8 bases from J, with 3 bases between. The CDR3 DNA reads TGTGCCAGCAGTGAATCCGATTCACCCCTCCACTTT. It codes for CASSESDSPLHF.

Here the CDR3 DNA reads TGTGCCAGCAGCCCACGGACAGGGGGCTCTGGCTACACCTTC. This sequence encodes CASSPRTGGSGYTF. V is TRBV3-1 (or the pseudogene TRBV3-2) and J is TRBJ1-2; TRBD1 matches at 11 bases. This CDR3 is built from 14 residues. With V trimmed by 4 bases and J by 7 bases, 5 bases remained unmatched. CDR1 and CDR2 from the germline V gene are LGHDT and YNNKEL (reference sequence).

V and J are TRBV3-1 (or the pseudogene TRBV3-2) and TRBJ2-5, with 14 bases that match TRBD2. The ends lost 2 bases at V and 1 base at J; junction bases unmatched: 12. Germline loops: CDR1 LGHDT, CDR2 YNNKEL (reference sequence). The CDR3 extends over 20 amino acids. CDR3 sequence: CASSQKYGTSGGPFQETQYF. The CDR3 DNA follows: TGTGCCAGCAGCCAAAAATATGGGACTAGCGGGGGACCATTCCAAGAGACCCAGTACTTC.

V and J are TRBV3-1 (or the pseudogene TRBV3-2) and TRBJ2-7; 12 nucleotides align to TRBD2. CDR3 length: 19 residues. The germline V gene encodes CDR1 LGHDT and CDR2 YNNKEL (reference sequence). The ends lost 3 bases at V and 0 bases at J; junction bases unmatched: 12. CDR3 coding DNA: TGTGCCAGCAGCCACTCTAGCGGGGGGGCATCCTTTTTCTCCTACGAGCAGTACTTC. Residues: CASSHSSGGASFFSYEQYF.

The V gene is TRBV5-1, the J gene TRBJ2-2, with D perhaps matching TRBD2 (5 bases). V lost 6 bases and J 2 bases, leaving 17 bases between the germline ends. The length of the CDR3 is 16 residues. Germline CDR1 reads SGHRS; CDR2 reads YFSETQ. The CDR3 DNA reads TGCGCCAGCACCACGGATGGGAGTACTAACACCGGGGAGCTGTTTTTT. This codes for CASTTDGSTNTGELFF.

This clone has a handful of counts. The chain recombines TRBV28 with TRBJ2-7; D is perhaps TRBD1 (6 bases). The germline V gene has CDR1 MDHEN and CDR2 SYDVKM. Trimming pared 1 base from V and 1 base from J, leaving 20 bases between. The CDR3 sequence is 18 residues long. Here the CDR3 DNA reads TGTGCCAGCAGTTTATTTCGCAGGGGTCCCAGAACTTCCTACGAGCAGTACTTC. Translating it yields CASSLFRRGPRTSYEQYF.

This chain links TRBV7-2 with TRBJ1-4, with TRBD1 as a possible D gene (5 bases). This CDR3 region has 15 residues. Per the germline V gene, CDR1 is SGHTA and CDR2 is FQGNSA. V dropped 2 bases and J dropped 7 bases, with 14 bases sitting between them. This chain's CDR3 is CASSLFGGDGEKLFF. In nucleotides, the CDR3 is TGTGCCAGCAGCTTATTTGGGGGGGATGGTGAAAAACTGTTTTTT.

The count of this clone is one. V gene TRBV19 combines with J gene TRBJ2-3; weak D call: TRBD2 (6 bases). With 9 bases removed from V and 1 base from J, the gap between germline ends came to 8 bases. Germline V CDR1 and CDR2: LNHDA, SQIVND (reference sequence). This CDR3 comprises 12 residues. CDR3 loop: CASASGTDTQYF. CDR3 nucleotide sequence: TGTGCCAGCGCTAGCGGCACAGATACGCAGTATTTT.

V and J are TRBV11-2 and TRBJ2-5, with D possibly being TRBD2 (7 bases). Trimming took off 4 bases at V and 0 bases at J, with 12 bases between the two ends. The CDR3 is 15 residues long. Germline loops: CDR1 SGHAT, CDR2 FQNNGV. The chain's CDR3 is CASSSGGRYQETQYF. CDR3 bases: TGTGCCAGCAGCTCCGGGGGGCGGTACCAAGAGACCCAGTACTTC.

This chain connects TRBV18 to TRBJ1-2, with D tentatively TRBD1 (5 bases). The CDR3 runs 14 residues. Trimming took 1 base from V and 10 from J, leaving 16 bases between them. Germline lookup yields CDR1 KGHSH and CDR2 LQKENI. In DNA, the CDR3 is TGTGCCAGCTCACCACTAACGACAGACCTACTCTACACCTTC. This codes for CASSPLTTDLLYTF.

The chain carries TRBV7-9 and TRBJ2-7, with D unclear. Germline CDR1 is SEHNR and CDR2 is FQNEAQ (reference sequence). CDR3 length: 13 residues. Trimming took off 0 bases at V and 1 base at J, with 4 bases between the two ends. The CDR3 region has the DNA TGTGCCAGCAGCTTAGCATCTTCCTACGAGCAGTACTTC. Residues: CASSLASSYEQYF.

The chain joins TRBV7-9 to TRBJ1-5; D is unclear. The CDR3 has 15 residues. Germline CDR1 and CDR2: SEHNR and FQNEAQ (reference sequence). Trimming stripped 1 base from V and 3 bases from J, with 10 bases between. Written as DNA, the CDR3 is TGTGCCAGCAGCTTAGATGGCCAGTTCAATCAGCCCCAGCATTTT. Translating gives CASSLDGQFNQPQHF. Full variable domain (rest looked up from reference TRBV7-9 and TRBJ1-5): DTGVSQNPRHKITKRGQNVTFRCDPISEHNRLYWYRQTLGQGPEFLTYFQNEAQLEKSRLLSDRFSAERPKGSFSTLEIQRTEQGDSAMYLCASSLDGQFNQPQHFGDGTRLSIL.

V gene TRBV11-2 combines with J gene TRBJ2-3; tentatively, D is TRBD2 (5 bases). The CDR3 consists of 14 residues. Germline-derived CDR1 and CDR2 are SGHAT and FQNNGV. V lost 5 bases to trimming and J lost 6 bases, with 15 bases between them. The CDR3 DNA follows: TGTGCCAGCAGCCAGGAGGTGGCACGGGATACGCAGTATTTT. It encodes CASSQEVARDTQYF.

The chain combines TRBV19 with TRBJ2-2, with 11 nucleotides matching TRBD1. Trimming removed 3 bases from V and 0 bases from J; junction bases left unmatched: 6. This CDR3 is built from 18 residues. Germline V gene sequence: CDR1 LNHDA, CDR2 SQIVND (reference sequence). The CDR3 is CASSIQDRGLSNTGELFF. The CDR3 DNA is TGTGCCAGTAGTATTCAGGACAGGGGGCTCTCGAACACCGGGGAGCTGTTTTTT.

This clone was observed once. This chain joins TRBV9 and TRBJ1-2, with 7 bases identical to TRBD1. The germline V gene encodes CDR1 SGDLS and CDR2 YYNGEE. The CDR3 is 12 amino acids. Germline trimming cut 3 bases from V and 4 bases from J; bases unmatched to any gene: 0. CDR3 coding DNA: TGTGCCAGCAGCGGGGACAGCTATGGCTACACCTTC. It translates to CASSGDSYGYTF.